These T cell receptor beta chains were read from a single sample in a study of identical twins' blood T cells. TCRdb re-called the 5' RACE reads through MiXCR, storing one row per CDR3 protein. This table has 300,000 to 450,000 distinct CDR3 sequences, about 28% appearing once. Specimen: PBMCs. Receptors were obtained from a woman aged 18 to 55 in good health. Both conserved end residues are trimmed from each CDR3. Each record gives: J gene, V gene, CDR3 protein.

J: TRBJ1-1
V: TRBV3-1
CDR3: ASRDRYRNTEAF

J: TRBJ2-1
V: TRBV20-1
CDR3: SARDWGQVANEQF

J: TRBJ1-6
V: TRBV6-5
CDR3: ASSYGGDSYNSPLH

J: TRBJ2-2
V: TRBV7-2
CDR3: ASSLTNRGTGELF

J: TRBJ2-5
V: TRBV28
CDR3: ASSHRWEGPETQY

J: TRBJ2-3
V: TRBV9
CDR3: ASRGDTGENTQY

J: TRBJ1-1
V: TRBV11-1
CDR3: ASSLESGPFTEAF

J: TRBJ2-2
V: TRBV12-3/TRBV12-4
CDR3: ASTRVNTGELF

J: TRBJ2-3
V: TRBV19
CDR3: ASGVGGTDTQY

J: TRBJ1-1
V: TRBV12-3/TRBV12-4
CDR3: ASAPGVGNTEAF

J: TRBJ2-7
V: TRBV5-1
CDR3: ASSWGPPDEQY

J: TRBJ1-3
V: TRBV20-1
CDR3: SATSVGSGNTIY

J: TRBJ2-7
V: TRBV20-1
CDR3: SAPTREGSSYEQY

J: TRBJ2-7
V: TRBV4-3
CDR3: ASSHLAGGPYEQY

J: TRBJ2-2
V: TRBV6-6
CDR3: ASNSLTGELF

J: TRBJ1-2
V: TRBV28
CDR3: ASSLPNYGYT

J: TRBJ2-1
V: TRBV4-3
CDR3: ASSQARTSNEQF

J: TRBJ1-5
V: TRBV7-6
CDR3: ASSLGRGSNQPQH

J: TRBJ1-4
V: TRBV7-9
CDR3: ASSSEGGMGDEKLF

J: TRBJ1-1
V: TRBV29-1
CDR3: SVLGGKDTSEAF

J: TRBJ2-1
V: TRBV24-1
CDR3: ATSAVLAGYNEQF

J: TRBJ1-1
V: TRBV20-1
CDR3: SAYTGTGGTEAF

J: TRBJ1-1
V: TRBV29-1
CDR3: SVEPREAF

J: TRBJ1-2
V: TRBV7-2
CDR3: ASSAPVARAYDGYT

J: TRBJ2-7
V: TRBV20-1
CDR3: SASQMAAYEQY

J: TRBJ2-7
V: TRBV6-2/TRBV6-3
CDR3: ASSYSAGYHEQY

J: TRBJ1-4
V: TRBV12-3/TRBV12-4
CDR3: ASSFGGQGEKLF

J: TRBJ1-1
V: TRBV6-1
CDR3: ASIRTGGGIAEAF

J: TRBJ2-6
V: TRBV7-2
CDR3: ASSLERPRSGANVLT

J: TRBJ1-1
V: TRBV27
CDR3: ASSFVCPGTMNTEAF

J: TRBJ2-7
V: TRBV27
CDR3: ASSLLAGGGNEQY

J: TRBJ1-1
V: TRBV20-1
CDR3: SAPGYELTEAF

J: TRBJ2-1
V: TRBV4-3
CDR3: ASSQEAASSYNEQF

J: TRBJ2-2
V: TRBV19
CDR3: ASRIGGDTGELF

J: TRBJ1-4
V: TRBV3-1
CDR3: ASSQAGLLEKLF

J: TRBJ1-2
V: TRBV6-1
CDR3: ASSEAEGGHGYT

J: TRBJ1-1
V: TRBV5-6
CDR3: ASSLLDAEAF

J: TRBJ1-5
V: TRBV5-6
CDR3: ASSLGPYPNQPQH

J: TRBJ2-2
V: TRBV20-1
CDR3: SARDSGPTKYGELF

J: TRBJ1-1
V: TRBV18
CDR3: ASSPSQGLNTEAF